The present entry profiles one TCR beta chain with its context. Its target is unknown. With 60 Vbeta and 13 Jbeta primers, the PCR was carried out. Assay used: immunoSEQ multiplex PCR; TCRdb lists only in-frame clones, some missing. The sample includes around 130,000 clones, just under 85% of them seen just once. The germline CDR1 and CDR2 sequences are MNHNS and SASEGT. The CDR3 spans 12 residues. The V and J ends lost 5 bases and 8 bases respectively, with 9 bases between them. This sample stems from a study of cytomegalovirus exposure and HLA in healthy donors. Across the study: Roughly 80 million unique TCRs from HLA-typed donors were held in an early data release.

Regarding the study as a whole: There were several of the most significant clusters that appeared linked to common viral pathogens in a later analysis.

The chain has TRBV6-1 and TRBJ2-2; TRBD1 is a possible D gene (6 bases). The sample taken for sequencing was PBMCs. The receptor's source is a boy aged 2-15 years in good health and CMV-seronegative. In DNA form, the CDR3 reads TGTGCCAGCAGTTCAGGGGTTGGGGAGCTGTTTTTT. It encodes CASSSGVGELFF.